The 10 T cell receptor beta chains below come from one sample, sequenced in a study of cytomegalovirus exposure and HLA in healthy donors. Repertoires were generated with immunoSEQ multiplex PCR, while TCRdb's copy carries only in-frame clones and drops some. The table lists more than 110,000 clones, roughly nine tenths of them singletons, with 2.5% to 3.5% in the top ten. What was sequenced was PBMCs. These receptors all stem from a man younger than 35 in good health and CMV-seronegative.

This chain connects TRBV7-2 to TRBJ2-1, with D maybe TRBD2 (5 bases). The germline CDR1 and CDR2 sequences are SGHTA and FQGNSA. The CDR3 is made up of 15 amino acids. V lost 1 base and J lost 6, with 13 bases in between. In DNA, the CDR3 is TGTGCCAGCAGCTTAGTCGGCCTAGCCGGCAATGAGCAGTTCTTC. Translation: CASSLVGLAGNEQFF.

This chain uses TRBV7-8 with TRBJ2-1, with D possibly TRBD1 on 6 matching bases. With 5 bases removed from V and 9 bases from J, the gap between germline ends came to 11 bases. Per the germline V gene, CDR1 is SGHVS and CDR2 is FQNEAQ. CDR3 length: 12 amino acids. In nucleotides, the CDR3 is TGTGCCAGCAGCCCCCAGGGGACTGAGCAGTTCTTC. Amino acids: CASSPQGTEQFF.

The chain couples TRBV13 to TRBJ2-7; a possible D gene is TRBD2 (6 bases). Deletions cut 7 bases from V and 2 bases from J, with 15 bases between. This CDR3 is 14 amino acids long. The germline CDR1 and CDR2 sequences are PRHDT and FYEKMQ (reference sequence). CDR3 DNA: TGTGCCAGCATGTTCGGGGGTGCGCCCTACGAGCAGTACTTC. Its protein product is CASMFGGAPYEQYF.

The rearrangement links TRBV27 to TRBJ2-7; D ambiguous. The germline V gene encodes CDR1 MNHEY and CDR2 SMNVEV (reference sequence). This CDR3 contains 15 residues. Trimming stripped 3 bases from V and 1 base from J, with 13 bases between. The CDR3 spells CASSLNSMISYEQYF. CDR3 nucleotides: TGTGCCAGCAGTTTGAACAGTATGATATCCTACGAGCAGTACTTC.

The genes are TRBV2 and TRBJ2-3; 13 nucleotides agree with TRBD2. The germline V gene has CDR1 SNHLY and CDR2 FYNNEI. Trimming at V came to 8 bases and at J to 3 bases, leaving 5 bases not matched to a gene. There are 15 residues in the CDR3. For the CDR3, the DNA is TGTGCCAGCCGGGGACTAGCGGGACCTACAGATACGCAGTATTTT. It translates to CASRGLAGPTDTQYF. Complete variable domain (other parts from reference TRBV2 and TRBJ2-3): EPEVTQTPSHQVTQMGQEVILRCVPISNHLYFYWYRQILGQKVEFLVSFYNNEISEKSEIFDDQFSVERPDGSNFTLKIRSTKLEDSAMYFCASRGLAGPTDTQYFGPGTRLTVL.

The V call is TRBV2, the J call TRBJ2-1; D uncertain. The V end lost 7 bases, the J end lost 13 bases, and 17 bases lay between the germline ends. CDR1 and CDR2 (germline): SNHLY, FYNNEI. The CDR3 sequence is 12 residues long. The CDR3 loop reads CASTQAPQAQFF. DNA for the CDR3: TGTGCCAGCACTCAAGCCCCCCAGGCCCAGTTCTTC.

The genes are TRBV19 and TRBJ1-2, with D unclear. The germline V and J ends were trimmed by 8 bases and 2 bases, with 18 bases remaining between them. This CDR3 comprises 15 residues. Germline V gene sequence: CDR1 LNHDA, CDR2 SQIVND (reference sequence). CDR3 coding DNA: TGTGCCAGTGGAGACGAGCTTCAAGAAAACTATGGCTACACCTTC. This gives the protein CASGDELQENYGYTF.

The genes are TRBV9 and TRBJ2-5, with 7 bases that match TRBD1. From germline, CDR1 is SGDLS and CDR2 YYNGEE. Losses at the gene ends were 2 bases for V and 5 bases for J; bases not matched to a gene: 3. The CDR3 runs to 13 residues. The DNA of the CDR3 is TGTGCCAGCAGCGTCGACAGGGCGGAGACCCAGTACTTC. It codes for CASSVDRAETQYF.

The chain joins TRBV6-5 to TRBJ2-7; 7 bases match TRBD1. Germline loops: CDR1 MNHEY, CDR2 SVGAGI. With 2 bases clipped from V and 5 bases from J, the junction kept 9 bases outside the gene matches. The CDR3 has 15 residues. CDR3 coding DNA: TGTGCCAGCAGTTACGCGTTACAGGGGATCGACGAGCAGTACTTC. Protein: CASSYALQGIDEQYF.

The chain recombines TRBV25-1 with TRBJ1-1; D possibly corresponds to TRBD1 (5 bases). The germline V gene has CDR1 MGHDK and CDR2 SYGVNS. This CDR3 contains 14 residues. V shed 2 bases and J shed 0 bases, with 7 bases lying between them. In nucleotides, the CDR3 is TGTGCCAGCAGTGAACAGGGCTTGAACACTGAAGCTTTCTTT. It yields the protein CASSEQGLNTEAFF.